This TCR beta chain was recorded in a study of blood T cell repertoires in COVID-19. The wider study: Some COVID-19 samples were acute and others convalescent; all came from the United States, Italy and Spain.

This CDR3 comprises 14 residues. Germline V lookup: CDR1 SGHTS, CDR2 YDEGEE. Trimming took 0 bases from V and 5 from J, leaving 11 bases between them. Original analysis: Estimated nucleated cell counts came from reference gene primer amplification. TCRdb keeps only in-frame clones here, not all; method: immunoSEQ multiplex PCR. Clone size and V and J calls were adopted from that table, with D and trimming inferred from the DNA. This table holds 80,000 to 100,000 clones, about 74% found once. Seattle-derived patients entered the study during active infection and were followed longitudinally. This TCR was sampled from a man between 65 and 85 years old with COVID-19, enrolled during active disease. Material: peripheral blood. V gene TRBV5-8 combines with J gene TRBJ1-1; a weak D match, TRBD1 (6 bases). The CDR3: CASSLEAGETEAFF. The CDR3 bases are TGTGCCAGCAGCTTGGAGGCAGGGGAGACTGAAGCTTTCTTT.